Listed below are T cell receptor beta chains from one sample, sequenced in a study of human thymus T cells. Method: immunoSEQ multiplex PCR; TCRdb's copy keeps in-frame clones and lacks some. The table records tens of thousands of clones, 90% to 95% of them present only once. Sequencing was performed on thymus tissue. The receptor set was obtained from a girl under three years old with a congenital heart defect but otherwise immunologically healthy. CDR3s include the opening cysteine and the closing phenylalanine or tryptophan. A D gene is named only where the DNA matches it firmly. Clone size is shown for a subset of rows, as once, few, many or a class of expanded clone.

j_call d_call clone_size v_call cdr3_nt cdr3_aa
TRBJ2-7 - - TRBV25-1 TGTGCCAGCAGTGCTCACGACCGGGACAACAACTACGAGCAGTACTTC CASSAHDRDNNYEQYF
TRBJ2-2 - - TRBV4-1 TGCGCCAGCAGCCAAGATATATACGGGTCCGGGGAGCTGTTTTTT CASSQDIYGSGELFF
TRBJ2-7 - once TRBV2 TGTGCCAGCAGTGAAGCGCATCCCATATACGAGCAGTACTTC CASSEAHPIYEQYF
TRBJ1-2 TRBD1 - TRBV5-4 TGTGCCAGCAGCCTCCTCGACAGGGTCGGTGGCTACACCTTC CASSLLDRVGGYTF
TRBJ2-7 - - TRBV20-1 TGCAGTGCTAGCCACAGCTACGAGCAGTACTTC CSASHSYEQYF
TRBJ2-1 TRBD2 - TRBV4-1 TGCGCCAGCAGCCAAGGCGGGAGGGTAGCGGGAACCTTTACCTACAATGAGCAGTTCTTC CASSQGGRVAGTFTYNEQFF
TRBJ2-5 - - TRBV6-5 TGTGCCAGCAGTTCCTTAGATAGCGGAGGCGGGGAGACCCAGTACTTC CASSSLDSGGGETQYF
TRBJ2-1 TRBD2 - TRBV28 TGTGCCAGCAGTCGGGGACTAGCGGCTTACTTCTACAATGAGCAGTTCTTC CASSRGLAAYFYNEQFF
TRBJ2-3 - - TRBV2 TGTGCCGGAAGGAGTTTTAGCACAGATACGCAGTATTTT CAGRSFSTDTQYF
TRBJ1-4 - few TRBV21-1 TGTGCCAGCAGCAAGGAAGGCGAGAGAAATGAAAAACTGTTTTTT CASSKEGERNEKLFF
TRBJ2-3 - - TRBV5-1 TGCGCCAGCAGCTTGGCCTATCATGCCTCCGACACAGATACGCAGTATTTT CASSLAYHASDTDTQYF
TRBJ2-7 - - TRBV20-1 TGCAGTGCGTCGGGACTGGGCGAGCAGTACTTC CSASGLGEQYF
TRBJ1-2 - - TRBV5-1 TGCGCCAGCAGCCCCCCCGGGACTGACTATGGCTACACCTTC CASSPPGTDYGYTF
TRBJ2-1 TRBD1 - TRBV7-2 TGTGCCAGCAGCCATGGGACAGACAATGAGCAGTTCTTC CASSHGTDNEQFF
TRBJ2-1 TRBD2 - TRBV19 TGTGCCAGTAGTATACAGGTGAGGTCCCGCCGGACTAGCGGGAGTAGTAATGAGCAGTTCTTC CASSIQVRSRRTSGSSNEQFF
TRBJ2-1 - - TRBV14 TGTGCCAGCAGCCAAGTCCTCCGGGCAGGGACTTACAATGAGCAGTTCTTC CASSQVLRAGTYNEQFF
TRBJ2-3 - - TRBV19 TGTGCCAGTGCGTCGGGAAAAGACACAGATACGCAGTATTTT CASASGKDTDTQYF
TRBJ1-2 - - TRBV21-1 TGTGCCAGCAGCACTCCCGGGACAGCTTATTATGGCTACACCTTC CASSTPGTAYYGYTF
TRBJ2-7 - - TRBV11-1 TGTGCCAGCAGCTTAGGGACTTCATTAGACGAGCAGTACTTC CASSLGTSLDEQYF
TRBJ2-3 TRBD1 once TRBV5-1 TGCGCCAGCAGCCCATCCTCGACAGGGAATCCTACCCCCCACACAGATACGCAGTATTTT CASSPSSTGNPTPHTDTQYF